This record looks at one T cell receptor (beta chain) sequence and its context. This sample is drawn from a study of blood T cell repertoires in COVID-19. V trimming: 2 bases; J trimming: 2 bases; junction bases outside the gene matches: 10. The CDR3 runs 18 residues. The germline CDR1 and CDR2 sequences are LNHDA and SQIVND (reference sequence). The repertoire was sequenced with immunoSEQ multiplex PCR; TCRdb's copy has only in-frame clones and lacks some. This table has around 250,000 clones, approximately 90% appearing once. This chain connects TRBV19 to TRBJ2-2; 8 bases fit TRBD2. This TCR came from a man aged 40-55 years who had been exposed to COVID-19. Sequencing was done on a sample of PBMCs or T cells enriched from blood (not recorded which). CDR3 region: CASSIRGRGGPNTGELFF. Here the CDR3 DNA reads TGTGCCAGTAGTATAAGGGGACGGGGGGGCCCCAACACCGGGGAGCTGTTTTTT.